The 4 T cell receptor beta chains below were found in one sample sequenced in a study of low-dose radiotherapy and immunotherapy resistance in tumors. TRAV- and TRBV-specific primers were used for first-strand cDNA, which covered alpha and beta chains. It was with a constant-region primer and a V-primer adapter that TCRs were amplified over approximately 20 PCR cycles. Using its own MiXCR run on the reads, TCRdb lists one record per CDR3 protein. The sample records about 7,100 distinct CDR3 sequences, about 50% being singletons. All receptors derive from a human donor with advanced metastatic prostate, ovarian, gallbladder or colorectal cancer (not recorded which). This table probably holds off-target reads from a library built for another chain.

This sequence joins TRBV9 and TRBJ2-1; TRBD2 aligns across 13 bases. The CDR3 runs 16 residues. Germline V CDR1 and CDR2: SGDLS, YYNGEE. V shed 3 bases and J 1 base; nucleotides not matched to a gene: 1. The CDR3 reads CASSGTSGSSYNEQFF. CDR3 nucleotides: TGTGCCAGCAGCGGGACTAGCGGGAGTTCCTACAATGAGCAGTTCTTC.

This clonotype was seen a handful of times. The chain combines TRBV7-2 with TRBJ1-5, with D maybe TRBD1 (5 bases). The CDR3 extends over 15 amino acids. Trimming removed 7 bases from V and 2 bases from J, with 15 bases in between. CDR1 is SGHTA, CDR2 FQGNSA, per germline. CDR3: CASTLGGVGNQPQHF. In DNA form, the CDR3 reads TGTGCCAGCACCCTTGGGGGGGTTGGCAATCAGCCCCAGCATTTT.

CDR3 sequence: CASSRDILGIETQYF. The DNA for the CDR3 is TGTGCCAGCAGCAGGGACATTCTGGGGATCGAGACCCAGTACTTC. The rearrangement links TRBV5-4 to TRBJ2-5; TRBD1 might be the D (6 bases). Germline values: CDR1 SGHNT, CDR2 YYREEE (reference sequence). Between the trimmed V and J ends, which lost 4 bases and 5 bases, there was a span of 18 bases. The CDR3 has 15 amino acids.

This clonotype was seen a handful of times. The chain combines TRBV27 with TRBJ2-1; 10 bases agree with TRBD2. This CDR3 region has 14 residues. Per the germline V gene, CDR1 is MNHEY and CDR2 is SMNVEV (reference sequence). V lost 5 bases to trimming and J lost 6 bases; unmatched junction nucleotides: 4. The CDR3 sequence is CASSKRLAGNEQFF. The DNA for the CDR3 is TGTGCCAGCAGTAAGCGACTAGCGGGCAATGAGCAGTTCTTC.